This T cell receptor (beta chain) comes out of a study of response to subunit inactivated influenza vaccine. Regarding the study as a whole: Few additional T cells are recruited per seasonal influenza vaccination, authors suggested.

Between the trimmed V and J ends, which lost 5 bases and 5 bases, there was a span of 9 bases. CDR1 is LGHDT and CDR2 is YNNKEL in the germline V gene (reference sequence). The CDR3 runs 12 residues. TCRdb reprocessed the RT-PCR reads with MiXCR, giving one entry per CDR3 protein. The sample has about 520,000 distinct CDR3 sequences, roughly 7.9% seen once. For this clonotype: Its antigen is unknown.

The chain carries TRBV3-1 and TRBJ1-2; D uncertain. This TCR was recovered from a man aged 45 to 75 who received an inactivated influenza vaccine. This sample comprised PBMCs from blood, obtained around 25 months after vaccination. CDR3 nucleotide sequence: TGTGCCAGCAGCTACAGCCAGTATGGCTACACCTTC. Encoded protein: CASSYSQYGYTF.